The 27 T cell receptor beta chains in this list originate from one sample, sequenced in a study of blood T cell repertoires in COVID-19. Only in-frame clones appear in the TCRdb table, and some are missing; sequencing was by immunoSEQ multiplex PCR. This sample carries about 400,000 clones, more than 80% of them seen once, and the ten largest clones take 1% to 1.5%. Sequenced sample: peripheral blood. The receptor source for this set is a man in his forties or fifties with acute or convalescent COVID-19.

In this sample, this clone turned up once. The chain combines TRBV19 with TRBJ1-2, with 8 bases that match TRBD1. CDR3 size: 15 residues. The trim removed 7 bases at V and 2 bases at J, leaving 9 bases unmatched. Germline V gene sequence: CDR1 LNHDA, CDR2 SQIVND (reference sequence). The CDR3, as DNA: TGTGCCAGTACCACCGGACAGGGATTAAACTATGGCTACACCTTC. Translated: CASTTGQGLNYGYTF.

This clone was seen only a few times. This chain links TRBV2 with TRBJ2-1; TRBD2 agrees at 7 bases. CDR3 length equals 15 residues. Germline V lookup: CDR1 SNHLY, CDR2 FYNNEI. Trimming at V came to 4 bases and at J to 10 bases, leaving 13 bases not matched to a gene. The CDR3: CASSVRTSRVSEQFF. CDR3 DNA sequence: TGTGCCAGCAGTGTACGGACTAGTCGTGTCTCGGAGCAGTTCTTC.

This clone was seen more than once but under ten times. The chain couples TRBV7-8 to TRBJ1-1, with 7 bases matching TRBD1. Germline loops: CDR1 SGHVS, CDR2 FQNEAQ. CDR3 size: 15 residues. V lost 4 bases to trimming and J lost 5 bases; unmatched junction nucleotides: 10. CDR3 nucleotide sequence: TGTGCCAGCAGCTCGGGACAGCGAGAGTTTACTGAAGCTTTCTTT. Its translation is CASSSGQREFTEAFF.

In its sample, this clone was seen many times. V is TRBV15 and J is TRBJ2-3; 12 bases line up with TRBD2. Germline V CDR1 and CDR2: LNHNV, YYDKDF (reference sequence). The CDR3 contains 15 residues. Trimming removed 4 bases from V and 4 bases from J; junction bases left unmatched: 3. The CDR3 sequence: CATSTSGGAADTQYF. DNA of the CDR3: TGTGCCACCAGCACTAGCGGGGGGGCCGCAGATACGCAGTATTTT.

The chain couples TRBV27 to TRBJ2-7, with 7 bases matching TRBD1. Germline V lookup: CDR1 MNHEY, CDR2 SMNVEV (reference sequence). This CDR3 spans 18 amino acids. Unmatched junction bases numbered 15, after V lost 2 bases and J lost 2 bases. Here the CDR3 reads CASSLSPLGRGIPYEQYF. The CDR3 nucleotides are TGTGCCAGCAGTTTAAGTCCCCTCGGCAGGGGGATCCCCTACGAGCAGTACTTC.

The chain has TRBV19 and TRBJ1-4, with D perhaps matching TRBD1 (5 bases). V lost 11 bases and J 6 bases, leaving 19 bases between the germline ends. The CDR3 spans 14 residues. CDR1 is LNHDA and CDR2 is SQIVND in the germline V gene (reference sequence). The CDR3 spells CASGTREGHEKLFF. CDR3 nucleotides: TGTGCCTCCGGGACCCGGGAGGGGCATGAAAAACTGTTTTTT.

V is TRBV7-9 and J is TRBJ2-7; D possibly corresponds to TRBD1 (6 bases). CDR1 and CDR2 (germline): SEHNR, FQNEAQ (reference sequence). Trimming stripped 5 bases from V and 0 bases from J, with 8 bases between. The CDR3 runs to 13 residues. The CDR3 DNA reads as TGTGCCAGCAGCCAGGACAGCTCCTACGAGCAGTACTTC. This encodes CASSQDSSYEQYF.

V and J are TRBV7-9 and TRBJ1-2; 8 positions match TRBD1. Looked up from germline, CDR1 is SEHNR and CDR2 is FQNEAQ (reference sequence). The CDR3 has 15 residues. The junction had 7 bases not matched to a gene; V was cut back by 1 base and J by 6 bases. Here the CDR3 reads CASSLGQGARNGYTF. The CDR3 DNA is TGTGCCAGCAGCTTAGGTCAGGGGGCGAGGAATGGCTACACCTTC.

The V and J genes are TRBV28 and TRBJ2-1; TRBD1 matches at 9 bases. The CDR3 covers 11 residues. Trimming at V came to 9 bases and at J to 15 bases, leaving 9 bases not matched to a gene. CDR1 and CDR2 from the germline V gene are MDHEN and SYDVKM. CDR3 loop: CASYLGQGWFF. CDR3 sequence (DNA): TGTGCCAGTTACCTTGGACAGGGGTGGTTCTTC.

J is TRBJ2-2 and V is TRBV7-6; perhaps TRBD2 as D (5 bases). The germline V gene has CDR1 SGHVS and CDR2 FNYEAQ. The ends were cut back, 5 bases at V and 8 bases at J, with 9 bases in the middle. This CDR3 is built from 12 residues. The CDR3 loop is CASSRDQGELFF. The CDR3 DNA sequence: TGTGCCAGCAGCCGGGATCAGGGGGAGCTGTTTTTT.

The rearrangement links TRBV19 to TRBJ1-3; no firm D call. The germline V gene has CDR1 LNHDA and CDR2 SQIVND (reference sequence). V was clipped by 8 bases and J by 0 bases, with 11 bases between them. The CDR3 has 14 residues. The CDR3 bases are TGTGCCAGTCGGGATGGGCTCTCTGGAAACACCATATATTTT. It is translated as CASRDGLSGNTIYF.

This chain connects TRBV27 to TRBJ2-5; 8 bases fit TRBD2. The junction had 11 bases not matched to a gene; V was cut back by 0 bases and J by 2 bases. The CDR3 totals 18 residues. CDR1 and CDR2 (germline): MNHEY, SMNVEV (reference sequence). CDR3 region: CASSLSPHLTSDQETQYF. In DNA, the CDR3 is TGTGCCAGCAGTTTATCGCCCCACTTGACTAGCGATCAAGAGACCCAGTACTTC.

This clone was counted a few times. The sample holds other DNA sequences that translate to the same CDR3. V gene TRBV4-3 combines with J gene TRBJ1-2; 8 bases are a match to TRBD1. The CDR3 is 16 amino acids. Germline lookup yields CDR1 LGHNA and CDR2 YSLEER. Trimming took 2 bases from V and 2 from J; bases not matched to a gene: 7. The CDR3 DNA reads as TGCGCCAGCAGCCAAAGGGGCCAGGGGGCCAACTATGGCTACACCTTC. Amino acids: CASSQRGQGANYGYTF.

The V and J genes are TRBV28 and TRBJ1-1, with D maybe TRBD1 (5 bases). CDR3 size: 16 residues. Between the trimmed V and J ends, which lost 3 bases and 8 bases, there was a span of 22 bases. The germline gives CDR1 MDHEN, CDR2 SYDVKM. The CDR3, as DNA: TGTGCCAGCAGTTTCAGGGCGTGGATAACTACTCGGGAAGCTTTCTTT. Translation gives CASSFRAWITTREAFF.

In this sample, this clone turned up once. The chain has TRBV21-1 and TRBJ2-5; the D call in the table, TRBD1, was not verified against the DNA. TRBV21-1 constitutes a pseudogene. The length of the CDR3 is 14 residues. In DNA, the CDR3 is TGTGCCAGCATCTACGACACCCCAGGGGAGACCCAGTACTTC. This encodes CASIYDTPGETQYF.

The CDR3 region has the DNA TGTGCCAGTAAAACCCCAGAGAACACTGAAGCTTTCTTT. Its protein product is CASKTPENTEAFF. The chain uses TRBV6-5 and TRBJ1-1; no reliable D call. CDR3 length: 13 residues. Looked up from germline, CDR1 is MNHEY and CDR2 is SVGAGI. V was pared by 9 bases and J by 1 base, with 12 bases between.

The chain combines TRBV9 with TRBJ2-1; TRBD2 matches at 8 bases. The length of the CDR3 is 14 residues. V lost 3 bases and J lost 7; bases outside the gene matches: 6. CDR1 is SGDLS, CDR2 YYNGEE, per germline. CDR3 coding DNA: TGTGCCAGCAGCGCCGAAGCGGGGGTGAATGAGCAGTTCTTC. Translating it yields CASSAEAGVNEQFF.

This chain links TRBV28 with TRBJ1-5, with D uncertain. Germline V CDR1 and CDR2: MDHEN, SYDVKM. V was trimmed by 3 bases and J by 4 bases, leaving 13 bases between them. The CDR3 sequence is 15 residues long. The CDR3 is CASSFSSSANQPQHF. Here the CDR3 DNA reads TGTGCCAGCAGTTTTTCGTCCAGTGCAAATCAGCCCCAGCATTTT.

This chain links TRBV24-1 with TRBJ1-2; 8 bases map to TRBD1. Germline V gene sequence: CDR1 KGHDR, CDR2 SFDVKD. The CDR3 loop spans 13 amino acids. The trim removed 6 bases at V and 6 bases at J, leaving 5 bases unmatched. CDR3 region: CATSRTGSDGYTF. In DNA, the CDR3 is TGTGCCACCAGTCGGACAGGGTCCGATGGCTACACCTTC.

This clone came up once. This chain links TRBV6-2 or TRBV6-3 with TRBJ2-7, with a tentative D call TRBD2 (5 bases). Between the trimmed V and J ends, which lost 2 bases and 3 bases, there was a span of 11 bases. CDR1 and CDR2 from the germline V gene are MNHEY and SVGEGT. The CDR3 is 14 amino acids. Here the CDR3 DNA reads TGTGCCAGCAGTTACGGTCTCGGGGTCTACGAGCAGTACTTC. It specifies CASSYGLGVYEQYF.

This sequence joins TRBV9 and TRBJ2-7; D is possibly TRBD2 (5 bases). Trimming shortened V by 6 bases and J by 4 bases, and 17 bases separated the two germline ends. Germline CDR1 SGDLS, CDR2 YYNGEE. This CDR3 is 14 amino acids long. The CDR3 loop reads CASNREGGFYEQYF. The DNA for the CDR3 is TGTGCCAGCAACCGTGAGGGCGGATTTTACGAGCAGTACTTC.

V is TRBV11-2 and J is TRBJ2-1; 9 nucleotides align to TRBD1. V lost 5 bases, J lost 2 bases, and 7 bases stayed unmatched. Germline CDR1 is SGHAT and CDR2 is FQNNGV. The CDR3 totals 16 residues. CDR3 residues: CASSKQGARTYNEQFF. As DNA, the CDR3 is TGTGCCAGCAGCAAACAGGGGGCAAGGACCTACAATGAGCAGTTCTTC.

The chain links TRBV11-2 to TRBJ1-2, with D possibly matching TRBD1 (6 bases). V was clipped by 1 base and J by 8 bases, with 17 bases between them. The CDR3 extends over 15 amino acids. Germline V gene sequence: CDR1 SGHAT, CDR2 FQNNGV. In nucleotides, the CDR3 is TGTGCCAGCAGCTTAGCGGGACAATCCCAGCGAGGCTACACCTTC. Protein: CASSLAGQSQRGYTF. Full variable domain (rest looked up from reference TRBV11-2 and TRBJ1-2): EAGVAQSPRYKIIEKRQSVAFWCNPISGHATLYWYQQILGQGPKLLIQFQNNGVVDDSQLPKDRFSAERLKGVDSTLKIQPAKLEDSAVYLCASSLAGQSQRGYTFGSGTRLTVV.

V usage is TRBV5-1 and J usage is TRBJ1-1; 9 nucleotides line up with TRBD1. Germline CDR1 SGHRS, CDR2 YFSETQ. The CDR3 is made up of 15 amino acids. J lost 1 base, V lost 3 bases, and 4 bases had no gene match. The CDR3 bases are TGCGCCAGCAGCTCCCCGGGACAGGGGAACACTGAAGCTTTCTTT. Its protein is CASSSPGQGNTEAFF.

The CDR3 sequence: CAWSRENQPQHF. CDR3 bases: TGTGCCTGGAGTCGGGAGAATCAGCCCCAGCATTTT. The J gene is TRBJ1-5, the V gene TRBV30; D gene unclear. Deletions cut 2 bases from V and 4 bases from J, with 6 bases between. The CDR3 is 12 residues long. Germline CDR1 GTSNPN, CDR2 SVGIG (reference sequence).

This rearrangement joins TRBV7-3 to TRBJ1-1; tentatively, D is TRBD1 (6 bases). V was clipped by 4 bases and J by 1 base, with 10 bases between them. Germline CDR1 is SGHTA and CDR2 is FQGTGA. This CDR3 is built from 14 residues. Here the CDR3 reads CASSSLGANTEAFF. The CDR3, as DNA: TGTGCCAGCAGCTCCCTGGGGGCGAACACTGAAGCTTTCTTT.

The chain combines TRBV5-1 with TRBJ1-1, with 7 bases matching TRBD1. Germline assignment: CDR1 SGHRS and CDR2 YFSETQ. Germline trimming cut 3 bases from V and 3 bases from J; bases unmatched to any gene: 8. The CDR3 is 15 amino acids. The DNA of the CDR3 is TGCGCCAGCAGCTACCTAGGGGGCGCAGACACTGAAGCTTTCTTT. It codes for CASSYLGGADTEAFF. Drawing the rest from reference TRBV5-1 and TRBJ1-1, the complete variable domain is KAGVTQTPRYLIKTRGQQVTLSCSPISGHRSVSWYQQTPGQGLQFLFEYFSETQRNKGNFPGRFSGRQFSNSRSEMNVSTLELGDSALYLCASSYLGGADTEAFFGQGTRLTVV.